Shown below are 32 T cell receptor beta chains from a single sample sequenced in a study of patients and donors after allogeneic stem cell transplantation. TCRdb re-called the RT-PCR reads with MiXCR, one entry per CDR3 protein. Counted here are about 960,000 distinct CDR3 sequences, roughly 18% occurring once; the ten biggest clones make up around 6%. Sequences were obtained from blood, either unsorted or a sorted T cell fraction (not recorded which). The source is a human donor who was either an allogeneic HSCT recipient or a stem cell or donor lymphocyte infusion donor (not recorded which). It is not recorded whose cells these are; they may come from a transplant donor.

This chain links TRBV29-1 with TRBJ2-1; maybe TRBD2 (5 bases). The germline CDR1 and CDR2 sequences are SQVTM and ANQGSEA. The CDR3 covers 14 residues. V lost 5 bases and J 2 bases, leaving 13 bases between the germline ends. The CDR3 is CSVWGVAPYNEQFF. The DNA of the CDR3 is TGCAGCGTTTGGGGAGTGGCCCCCTACAATGAGCAGTTCTTC.

In this sample, this clonotype turned up a few times. The chain has TRBV20-1 and TRBJ2-7; D is perhaps TRBD1 (5 bases). The CDR3 length is 14 residues. CDR1 is DFQATT and CDR2 is SNEGSKA in the germline V gene (reference sequence). Trimming stripped 3 bases from V and 3 bases from J, with 15 bases between. Here the CDR3 DNA reads TGCAGTGCTAGGGGGCAGGAATTATACTACGAGCAGTACTTC. Translated, it gives CSARGQELYYEQYF.

This clonotype was seen a few times. The rearrangement uses TRBV3-1 and TRBJ2-1, with 7 positions matching TRBD2. CDR1 and CDR2 from the germline V gene are LGHDT and YNNKEL (reference sequence). The CDR3 has 16 amino acids. Trimming took 4 bases from V and 0 from J; bases not matched to a gene: 6. CDR3 bases: TGTGCCAGCAGCCGAGGAGCGGGGAACTCCTACAATGAGCAGTTCTTC. Its translation is CASSRGAGNSYNEQFF.

This clonotype turned up a few times. The chain uses TRBV30 and TRBJ1-1, with D unresolved. Germline V lookup: CDR1 GTSNPN, CDR2 SVGIG (reference sequence). V was clipped by 2 bases and J by 0 bases, with 10 bases between them. The CDR3 totals 14 residues. The CDR3 nucleotides read TGTGCCTGGAGTAAGGTACAAGTGAACACTGAAGCTTTCTTT. Translation: CAWSKVQVNTEAFF.

This clonotype has more than one count but fewer than ten. V gene TRBV5-1 combines with J gene TRBJ2-7; 7 nucleotides match TRBD1. CDR1 SGHRS and CDR2 YFSETQ come from the germline V gene. The CDR3 is 16 residues long. V lost 4 bases, J lost 2 bases, and 12 bases stayed unmatched. DNA for the CDR3: TGCGCCAGCAGCCCCCCTCCCCCGGGACAGACCTACGAGCAGTACTTC. Protein: CASSPPPPGQTYEQYF.

The table lists this clonotype with a few counts. This chain uses TRBV20-1 with TRBJ2-6, with TRBD1 identical over 7 bases. The germline V gene has CDR1 DFQATT and CDR2 SNEGSKA (reference sequence). This CDR3 comprises 15 residues. V lost 5 bases and J lost 1; bases outside the gene matches: 5. DNA for the CDR3: TGCAGTGCTTCGGGACAGCTATCTGGGGCCAACGTCCTGACTTTC. Amino acids: CSASGQLSGANVLTF.

Ten or more counts support this clonotype. The V and J genes are TRBV4-2 and TRBJ2-7, with a tentative D call TRBD2 (5 bases). This CDR3 has 14 amino acids. V lost 2 bases and J 4 bases, leaving 12 bases between the germline ends. The germline V gene has CDR1 LGHNA and CDR2 YNFKEQ. The CDR3 bases are TGTGCCAGCAGCCAATCGGTAGAGGGTTACGAGCAGTACTTC. This sequence encodes CASSQSVEGYEQYF.

The CDR3 is CASRIQGIGGNTIYF. DNA of the CDR3: TGTGCCAGCAGGATACAGGGGATTGGTGGAAACACCATATATTTT. The V gene is TRBV12-3 or TRBV12-4, the J gene TRBJ1-3; 7 bases agree with TRBD1. V gave up 6 bases and J gave up 3 bases; unmatched junction bases: 8. There are 15 residues in the CDR3.

This clonotype was found a few times. This chain connects TRBV3-1 to TRBJ2-4; possible D gene TRBD2, 6 bases. The CDR3 sequence is 20 residues long. The V gene lost 0 bases and the J gene lost 5 bases, with 26 bases spanning the gap. The germline V gene encodes CDR1 LGHDT and CDR2 YNNKEL (reference sequence). The CDR3: CASSQDRVRPGRGTENIQYF. DNA for the CDR3: TGTGCCAGCAGCCAAGATCGGGTACGCCCCGGTCGGGGGACCGAAAACATTCAGTACTTC.

This clonotype has a handful of counts. The chain is built from TRBV12-3 or TRBV12-4 and TRBJ1-4, with 10 bases that match TRBD1. V shed 6 bases, J shed 5 bases, and the junction held 6 bases outside the gene matches. The CDR3 has 15 residues. In nucleotides, the CDR3 is TGTGCCAGCAGATCTCCGGGACAGGGGAATGAAAAACTGTTTTTT. This encodes CASRSPGQGNEKLFF.

This clonotype was recorded a few times. The rearrangement uses TRBV9 and TRBJ2-3; 7 bases map to TRBD2. J lost 4 bases, V lost 0 bases, and 2 bases had no gene match. CDR3 length equals 14 residues. Per germline, CDR1 SGDLS and CDR2 YYNGEE. The CDR3 loop reads CASSVGLAPDTQYF. CDR3 nucleotides: TGTGCCAGCAGCGTAGGACTAGCACCAGATACGCAGTATTTT.

This clonotype was counted a few times. CDR3 nucleotide sequence: TGTGCCAGCAGCGCTAGCGGGGGGCCTAACAATGAGCAGTTCTTC. The encoded protein is CASSASGGPNNEQFF. The J gene is TRBJ2-1, the V gene TRBV2, with 11 bases matching TRBD2. The CDR3 covers 15 residues. V was clipped by 6 bases and J by 5 bases; unmatched bases: 6. Germline lookup yields CDR1 SNHLY and CDR2 FYNNEI.

This clonotype was recorded a few times. This chain joins TRBV5-1 and TRBJ2-3, with D uncertain. Germline V gives CDR1 SGHRS, CDR2 YFSETQ. The CDR3 is 15 amino acids. V was shortened by 2 bases and J by 2 bases, with 12 bases between the two germline ends. CDR3 amino acids: CASSLEKIYTDTQYF. The CDR3, as DNA: TGCGCCAGCAGCTTAGAGAAGATTTACACAGATACGCAGTATTTT.

This chain connects TRBV3-1 to TRBJ2-7; 7 nucleotides match TRBD1. The CDR3 length is 14 residues. Germline CDR1 reads LGHDT; CDR2 reads YNNKEL (reference sequence). Germline trimming cut 2 bases from V and 2 bases from J; bases unmatched to any gene: 3. The CDR3 DNA sequence: TGTGCCAGCAGCCAACAGGGACAGCCCTACGAGCAGTACTTC. It codes for CASSQQGQPYEQYF.

In this sample, this clonotype turned up a few times. The rearrangement uses TRBV27 and TRBJ2-4, with D tentatively TRBD1 or TRBD2 (5 bases each). Germline V gene lookup returns CDR1 MNHEY and CDR2 SMNVEV (reference sequence). With 2 bases removed from V and 0 bases from J, the gap between germline ends came to 14 bases. There are 17 residues in the CDR3. The CDR3 region has the DNA TGTGCCAGCAGTTTAGGGGGTCAGAACCTAGCCAAAAACATTCAGTACTTC. Its protein product is CASSLGGQNLAKNIQYF.

The chain links TRBV5-6 to TRBJ1-5; D unresolved. The CDR3 has 17 amino acids. Looked up from germline, CDR1 is SGHDT and CDR2 is YYEEEE. V was shortened by 2 bases and J by 1 base, with 16 bases between the two germline ends. In DNA form, the CDR3 reads TGTGCCAGCAGCTTCCGGCAGGCCAACCCGAGCAATCAGCCCCAGCATTTT. As protein: CASSFRQANPSNQPQHF.

The rearrangement uses TRBV10-3 and TRBJ2-3, with 12 positions matching TRBD2. Germline CDR1 is ENHRY and CDR2 is SYGVKD. The ends lost 4 bases at V and 5 bases at J; junction bases unmatched: 1. The CDR3 is made up of 14 amino acids. The CDR3, as DNA: TGTGCCATCAGTGTACTAGCGGGAGGAGATACGCAGTATTTT. Translation: CAISVLAGGDTQYF.

At least ten counts were recorded for this clonotype. This chain joins TRBV7-9 and TRBJ2-2; 8 nucleotides agree with TRBD1. From germline, CDR1 is SEHNR and CDR2 FQNEAQ (reference sequence). The junction had 7 bases not matched to a gene; V was cut back by 5 bases and J by 5 bases. The CDR3 runs 15 residues. The CDR3 sequence: CASSPRTGRTGELFF. The DNA for the CDR3 is TGTGCCAGCAGCCCGAGGACAGGGAGGACCGGGGAGCTGTTTTTT.

This rearrangement joins TRBV30 to TRBJ1-1; the D is unclear. The CDR3 loop spans 12 amino acids. Germline loops: CDR1 GTSNPN, CDR2 SVGIG (reference sequence). Deletions cut 2 bases from V and 1 base from J, with 5 bases between. The CDR3 loop is CAWSRRNTEAFF. The CDR3 bases are TGTGCCTGGAGTAGAAGGAACACTGAAGCTTTCTTT.

The J gene is TRBJ2-3, the V gene TRBV5-6; 7 bases map to TRBD1. The CDR3 sequence is 13 residues long. Germline loops: CDR1 SGHDT, CDR2 YYEEEE. V lost 5 bases and J lost 4; bases outside the gene matches: 4. Here the CDR3 DNA reads TGTGCCAGCAGACCCCAGGGGGCAGATACGCAGTATTTT. It yields the protein CASRPQGADTQYF.

The chain couples TRBV20-1 to TRBJ2-1; 10 bases are shared with TRBD2. In germline, CDR1 is DFQATT, CDR2 SNEGSKA (reference sequence). CDR3 length equals 15 residues. The V segment lost 6 bases and the J segment 6 bases; nucleotides outside the gene matches: 11. The CDR3 region has the DNA TGCAGTGCGCCTCTCCTAGCGGGGGCGGGCAATGAGCAGTTCTTC. This translates into CSAPLLAGAGNEQFF.

The chain joins TRBV3-1 to TRBJ2-7; D is unclear. The CDR3 is 12 amino acids. The germline CDR1 and CDR2 sequences are LGHDT and YNNKEL (reference sequence). V lost 5 bases, J lost 6 bases, and 11 bases lay in between. CDR3 residues: CASSSISLEQYF. The CDR3 DNA reads as TGTGCCAGCAGCTCCATTTCTCTCGAGCAGTACTTC.

The V and J genes are TRBV20-1 and TRBJ2-5, with 8 bases fitting TRBD1. The germline gives CDR1 DFQATT, CDR2 SNEGSKA (reference sequence). The CDR3 has 13 residues. V was pared by 6 bases and J by 4 bases, with 7 bases of the junction left unmatched. This CDR3 reads CSAEDRGGETQYF. The CDR3 DNA follows: TGCAGTGCCGAAGACAGGGGAGGAGAGACCCAGTACTTC.

CDR3 coding DNA: TGTGCCTGGAGGACAGGGTTTAGCACAGATACGCAGTATTTT. Translating it yields CAWRTGFSTDTQYF. The chain links TRBV30 to TRBJ2-3; 7 positions agree with TRBD1. CDR3 length: 14 amino acids. Germline V gene sequence: CDR1 GTSNPN, CDR2 SVGIG (reference sequence). Trimming removed 3 bases from V and 0 bases from J; junction bases left unmatched: 3.

A few counts support this clonotype. The J gene is TRBJ2-7, the V gene TRBV30; D ambiguous. The germline V and J ends were trimmed by 6 bases and 7 bases, with 22 bases remaining between them. Germline-derived CDR1 and CDR2 are GTSNPN and SVGIG (reference sequence). The CDR3 is 14 residues long. The CDR3 DNA follows: TGTGCCTGCACACTGGGTCAGGTCCTTTTGGAGCAGTACTTC. Protein sequence: CACTLGQVLLEQYF.

The chain is built from TRBV4-1 and TRBJ1-1; possible D gene TRBD1, 6 bases. V was trimmed by 2 bases and J by 1 base, leaving 11 bases between them. This CDR3 is built from 15 residues. In germline, CDR1 is MGHRA, CDR2 YSYEKL. The CDR3 loop reads CASSQLLTGNTEAFF. The CDR3 coding sequence is TGCGCCAGCAGCCAACTATTGACAGGGAACACTGAAGCTTTCTTT.

This clonotype was observed many times. V usage is TRBV12-3 or TRBV12-4 and J usage is TRBJ2-7, with D possibly being TRBD1 (6 bases). The V end lost 2 bases, the J end lost 1 base, and 12 bases lay between the germline ends. The CDR3 sequence is 15 residues long. Here the CDR3 DNA reads TGTGCCAGCAGTTTATTACAGGGAAAATCCTACGAGCAGTACTTC. Translating gives CASSLLQGKSYEQYF.

A few counts support this clonotype. V is TRBV10-3 and J is TRBJ2-7; TRBD2 matches at 10 bases. V trimming: 6 bases; J trimming: 6 bases; junction bases outside the gene matches: 11. The V gene's germline CDR1 is ENHRY and CDR2 SYGVKD. The CDR3 consists of 15 residues. The CDR3 coding sequence is TGTGCCATCAGAGGGGGGGGACTAGCGTATTCCGAGCAGTACTTC. Protein product: CAIRGGGLAYSEQYF.

The chain is built from TRBV6-1 and TRBJ2-3, with 9 positions matching TRBD2. Germline V lookup: CDR1 MNHNS, CDR2 SASEGT. The CDR3 has 16 amino acids. With 6 bases clipped from V and 4 bases from J, the junction kept 11 bases outside the gene matches. The CDR3 is CASRTLAGSRADTQYF. CDR3 in DNA: TGTGCCAGCAGAACCCTAGCGGGATCACGTGCAGATACGCAGTATTTT.

Details on this clonotype: The junction shows a germline mismatch at one end, possibly a read error. This CDR3 is CSVEDDSRFPFF. CDR3 bases: TGCAGCGTTGAAGATGACAGCAGGTTCCCCTTCTTC. The chain combines TRBV29-1 with TRBJ1-2, with TRBD1 as a possible D gene (5 bases). This CDR3 has 12 residues. CDR1 and CDR2 from the germline V gene are SQVTM and ANQGSEA.

The chain joins TRBV7-8 to TRBJ1-1; no reliable D call. The CDR3 has 13 amino acids. Germline assignment: CDR1 SGHVS and CDR2 FQNEAQ. The V and J ends lost 1 base and 3 bases respectively, with 6 bases between them. The CDR3 reads CASSLDLDTEAFF. The DNA of the CDR3 is TGTGCCAGCAGCTTAGACTTGGACACTGAAGCTTTCTTT.

The chain couples TRBV28 to TRBJ2-4; D possibly corresponds to TRBD2 (6 bases). The CDR3 contains 15 residues. Deletions cut 5 bases from V and 0 bases from J, with 11 bases between. CDR1 is MDHEN, CDR2 SYDVKM, per germline. The CDR3 is CASSPGTVAKNIQYF. CDR3 sequence (DNA): TGTGCCAGCAGTCCCGGGACTGTAGCCAAAAACATTCAGTACTTC.